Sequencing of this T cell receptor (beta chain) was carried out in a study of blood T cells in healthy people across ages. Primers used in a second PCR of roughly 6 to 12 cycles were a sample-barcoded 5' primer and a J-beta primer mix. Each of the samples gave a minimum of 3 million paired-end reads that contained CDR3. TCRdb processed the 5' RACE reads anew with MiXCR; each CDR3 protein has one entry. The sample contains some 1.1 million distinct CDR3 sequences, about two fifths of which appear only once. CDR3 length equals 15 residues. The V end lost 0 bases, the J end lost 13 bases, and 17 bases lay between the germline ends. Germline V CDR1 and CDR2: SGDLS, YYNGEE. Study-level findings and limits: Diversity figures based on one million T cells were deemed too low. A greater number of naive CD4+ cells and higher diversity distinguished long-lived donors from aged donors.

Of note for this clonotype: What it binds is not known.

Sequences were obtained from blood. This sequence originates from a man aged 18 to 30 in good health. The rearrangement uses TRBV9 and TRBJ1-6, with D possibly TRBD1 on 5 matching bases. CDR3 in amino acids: CASSVASREDWPLHF. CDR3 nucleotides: TGTGCCAGCAGCGTAGCTTCCAGGGAGGACTGGCCCCTCCACTTT.